Described below is a single T cell receptor beta chain sequence and its context. This clonotype has a count of ten or more. No antigen is known for it. Base qualities are not provided; no much larger clone lies one nucleotide away. Graves' hyperthyroidism was defined as stable when no progression to ophthalmopathy occurred over 18 months of follow-up. Hyperthyroidism patients were newly diagnosed, with disease duration under 2 months, and aged 18 to 65 years. The study excluded patients with uncontrolled infections, other autoimmune diseases, pregnancy or lactation. Diagnoses relied on clinical symptoms, serum thyroxine and TRAb, thyroid ultrasound and orbital computed tomography. PBMCs were isolated from 7.5 to 10 ml of fresh peripheral blood by Ficoll-Paque density gradient centrifugation. Total RNA was extracted using Trizol reagent, and RNA quality was assessed on an Agilent 2100 Bioanalyzer. Including the terminal cysteine and phenylalanine, the CDR3 comprises 16 residues. Only CDR3 DNA is held: 48 bases, read in frame from base 1. Trimming takes 1 base off V and 4 bases off J; junction bases not matched to a gene: 3.

This specimen comes from a study of T cells in Graves' hyperthyroidism and ophthalmopathy (dated by TCRdb to between 2019 and 2020). In the study overall: Peripheral blood samples were taken at the time of initial diagnosis, prior to any treatment. TCR V-J signatures able to tell the groups apart were searched for in a discovery cohort of 90 to 100 patients, of whom 43 had Graves' ophthalmopathy and 57 had stable Graves' hyperthyroidism. Prospective prediction of ophthalmopathy was tested in an independent validation cohort of 18 to 20 hyperthyroidism patients and 17 patients who later progressed to ophthalmopathy. The roughly 100 discovery patients were randomly divided into training and test sets at a 7:3 ratio. The study also compared thyroid tissue and blood T-cell repertoires from over 5 Graves' hyperthyroidism patients. Following sampling, methimazole starting at 30 mg daily was given to hyperthyroidism patients, and high-dose intravenous methylprednisolone was given to ophthalmopathy patients. The paper describes TCR Vbeta CDR3 sequencing of 130 to 150 peripheral blood samples, made up of 40 to 45 ophthalmopathy patients, some 80 hyperthyroidism patients and 17 progressor patients. Study-wide conclusions, independent of this receptor: Ophthalmopathy was separated from stable hyperthyroidism by a 13 V-J signature model, with approximately 85% sensitivity and approximately 84% specificity obtained in cross-validation and 80%/75% obtained in testing. In validation, the model predicted progression to ophthalmopathy a median of approximately 6.3 months before onset, with approximately 68% sensitivity and roughly 73% specificity. No statistical method was used to set the sample size in advance, and investigators knew the group allocation. Most expanded thyroid clonotypes (frequency above 0.001) were also detected in blood, suggesting blood repertoires may reflect thyroid immune responses.

The TCR beta CDR3 regions were amplified from the RNA transcripts. A first-round RT-PCR of the TCR CDR3 used the HTBI primer set with the Qiagen OneStep RT-PCR kit. Libraries were constructed in a second round of multiplex PCR, after which size selection and purification were performed. Paired-end sequencing of the libraries was performed with 100 bp reads on an Illumina HiSeq2000. As for how the authors treated the data: SOAPnuke was used to process the raw data, with reads discarded if the reads contained adapters or uncalled bases, had a mean Phred below 15, or lacked an exact constant-primer or identifier match. High-quality paired reads were merged with COPE v1.2.5, and unique nucleotide sequences were defined as clonotypes. MiTCR v1.1 was used to align the clonotypes against IMGT TRBV, TRBD and TRBJ reference segments. Only V-J combinations with frequency above 0.0001, covering about 99% of repertoires, were analysed. A TCS score was defined as the ratio of F50 (clonal expansion) to E x V (chaos), with BLOSUM62-based TCRdist applied between CDR3 peptides within each V-J. Welch's t-statistics and random forest reduced some 510 V-J features to 13, which were used in a naive Bayes classifier (R e1071). The public reads were reprocessed in TCRdb via fastp at Q25 and MiXCR, keeping in-frame beta chains. Rows matching on CDR3 protein sequence are summarized as one entry with the most common DNA and genes. What appears here as the V and J calls and clone size reflects TCRdb's work, not the paper's. For this sample the table gives some 500,000 distinct CDR3 sequences, of which 13% to 15% were detected only once. The ten biggest clones cover around a sixth of the sample.

The sequence was obtained from a woman between 18 and 29 years old with Graves' hyperthyroidism. Sample: blood. The V and J segments used are TRBV12-3 or TRBV12-4 and TRBJ2-3; 12 junctional bases match TRBD2. The CDR3 corresponds to CASSLGLAGGSDTQYF. Here is the DNA: TGTGCCAGCAGTTTAGGGCTAGCGGGAGGGTCAGATACGCAGTATTTT.